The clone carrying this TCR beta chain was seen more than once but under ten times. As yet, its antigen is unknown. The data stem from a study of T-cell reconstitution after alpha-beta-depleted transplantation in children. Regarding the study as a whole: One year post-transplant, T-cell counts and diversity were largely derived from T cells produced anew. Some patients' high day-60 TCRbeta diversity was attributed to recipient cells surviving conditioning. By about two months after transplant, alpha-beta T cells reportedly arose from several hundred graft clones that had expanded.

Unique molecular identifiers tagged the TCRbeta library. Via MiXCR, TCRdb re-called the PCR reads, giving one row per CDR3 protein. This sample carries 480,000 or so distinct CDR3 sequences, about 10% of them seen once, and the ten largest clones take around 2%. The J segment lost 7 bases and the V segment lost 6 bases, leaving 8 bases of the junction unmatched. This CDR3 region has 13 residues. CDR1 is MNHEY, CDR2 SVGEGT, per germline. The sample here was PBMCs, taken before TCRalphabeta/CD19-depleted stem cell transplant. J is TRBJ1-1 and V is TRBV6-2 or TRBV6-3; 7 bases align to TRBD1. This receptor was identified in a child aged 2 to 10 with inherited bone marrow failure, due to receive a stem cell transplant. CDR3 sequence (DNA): TGTGCCAGCAGGGTCGCAGGGGGAGGTGAAGCTTTCTTT. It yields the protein CASRVAGGGEAFF.